The source of this TCR beta chain is a study of cytomegalovirus exposure and HLA in healthy donors (dated by TCRdb to about 2017). About the full investigation: An earlier analysis of some 500 of the donors reported approximately 270 Gb of sequence data and around 120 million unique TCR beta sequences from about 180 million T cells. Roughly 320 gigabases of sequencing data and tens of millions of unique TCR sequences made up an early release that covered over 550 HLA-typed donors. The genetic ancestry cluster associated with self-reported Caucasian donors included 65% to 90% of the 398 genotyped donors. The aim of the study was to test whether cataloging public T cell receptors could identify signatures of past pathogen exposure. Using immunosequencing, the study profiled T cell repertoires from approximately 700 subjects and related those repertoires to cytomegalovirus serostatus. Besides the first cohort of 500 to 700 subjects, a separate validation cohort made up of roughly 130 different subjects was used. High-throughput TCR immunosequencing, statistical association of individual TCRs with disease status, and machine learning were combined to predict cytomegalovirus infection status. To study patterns of TCR occurrence, a later analysis re-analyzed previously published TCR beta repertoires from 550 to 800 donors and added high-resolution HLA genotyping. Rather than using new phenotypic data, the later analysis identified candidate immune exposures from TCR beta sequences and from how often those sequences occurred across donors. An earlier analysis of nearly 600 of the donors applied high-throughput TCR beta sequencing to assess whether each TCR beta V gene segment acted as functional or pseudogenic. Donor age, sex, ethnicity and CMV serostatus were collected together with the repertoire data. A later genetic analysis used genome-wide SNP genotypes for about 55% of the 666 donors, treating that subset as a discovery cohort. All discovery cohort repertoires had been generated on a single sequencing platform. HLA typing covered class I and class II loci at four-digit resolution. Typing coverage varied by locus: about 620-640 donors for A, B, C, DRB1 and DQB1; 500 to 550 for DQA1; nearly 610 for DPA1; roughly 450 for DPB1. Because of strong linkage in the cohort, 5 or 6 DR-DQ haplotypes were treated as single units for association and clustering. Among some 400 genotyped donors of the cohort, an average of about 240,000 unique TCR beta nucleotide sequences were sequenced per donor, roughly 18% of them non-productive. The full study reports these points: Correlated functional status among segregating V segments might reflect linkage disequilibrium, but an unknown experimental factor could not be ruled out. A total of about 150 TCR beta chains were listed by the study as associated with cytomegalovirus. Some IMGT-functional V segments, including TRBV6-2 and TRBV6-3, could not be told apart with the 87-base-pair reads, so those segments were excluded. Across donors, most TCR sequences were observed very rarely, whereas some public TCRs were present in many individuals. According to a later analysis, most CMV-associated TCR beta chains appeared to be HLA-restricted, and the HLA associations seemed to be driven largely by CMV exposure. Some 15 rarely observed V segments, including chromosome 9 orphons, were excluded from the earlier analysis of about 600 of the donors because counts were too low. CMV serostatus was the only immune exposure information available for the cohort. It was suggested by the authors that the approach could potentially be generalized to other disease states and immunological phenotypes. Assigning TCR associations to individual alleles was difficult when HLA alleles, especially DR and DQ, strongly co-occurred. A cluster of highly shared sequence variants was judged likely to be a technical artifact of the sequencing pipeline. According to a later genetic analysis, donors in an Asian-associated ancestry cluster had fewer N-insertions in productive TCRs than the approximately 670-donor mean. In both the original and validation cohorts, the classifier was reported to diagnose cytomegalovirus status with high specificity and sensitivity. Presence/absence analyses assumed roughly uniform sequencing depth across donors, an assumption that may not hold. In a later analysis, several top co-occurrence clusters were reported to appear linked to parvovirus B19, influenza, CMV and Epstein-Barr virus. Broadly in line with IMGT annotations, most TCR beta V segments showed up in productive rearrangements about 87% or about 30% of the time in an earlier analysis of about 500 of the donors. Because HLA typing was unavailable for some donors at each locus, only the typed subset was used in association tests. This cohort had only TCR beta chains sequenced, and the lack of alpha or paired-chain data limited which features could be detected. In vitro tests confirmed that a few of the cytomegalovirus-associated TCR beta chains recognize cytomegalovirus antigens. A further reported finding was that TCR beta sequences accurately predicted the HLA-A and HLA-B alleles for most subjects in the first cohort. Compared with equally common non-associated chains, HLA-associated TCR beta chains in a later analysis were more clonally expanded and had lower generation probabilities. At a false discovery rate of 0.05, a later analysis linked 16,951 TCR beta sequences to specific HLA alleles. A later analysis found that TCR association rates varied across HLA loci, with DRB1 alleles showing the most associated TCRs and HLA-C alleles the fewest. A later genetic analysis associated a missense DCLRE1C variant with V-gene and J-gene trimming of TCR beta chains, and an independent cohort replicated the association.

In total, about 650 healthy bone marrow donors made up the cohort. At the time of sampling, every cohort member was nominally healthy, though immune exposures that went unrecorded were likely present. The donor tested CMV seronegative and was one of the 352 seronegative cohort members. A peripheral blood sample was provided by each donor, and peripheral blood mononuclear cells were used for TCR beta sequencing. Genomic DNA was extracted from the blood cell samples with the Qiagen DNeasy Blood Extraction Kit. Compared with germline, V lacks 3 bases and J lacks 3 bases; bases without a gene match: 4. The germline V gene encodes CDR1 SGHKS and CDR2 YYEKEE (reference sequence). Including cysteine and phenylalanine, the CDR3 has 15 amino acids. The DNA shown is the 45-base CDR3, in frame from base 1. Comment on this clone: Its antigen specificity is not known. No base quality values were provided; no much bigger clone lies one nucleotide off.

Libraries were prepared through the immunoSEQ multiplex PCR assay. For the multiplex PCR, a mixture combining 60 forward primers for TCR Vbeta segments and 13 reverse primers for TCR Jbeta segments was used. Amplification of the CDR3 region of rearranged TCR beta genes was performed with a multiplex PCR assay on genomic DNA. The amplified TCR beta libraries were sequenced on the Illumina HiSeq System as 87-base-pair reads. The original pipeline was this. A later analysis tallied roughly 76 million unique TCR beta chains across the 700 or so repertoires, and around 9.9 million of those chains were shared by two or more donors. Raw reads were error-corrected and collapsed into unique sequences with a nearest-neighbor algorithm that merged closely related sequences to remove PCR and sequencing errors. Alignment of CDR3 sequences to IMGT reference sequences was used to assign V, D and J gene segments. Each retained sequence needed at least a six-nucleotide match to both a V gene segment and a J gene segment. A rearrangement counted as productive if the CDR3 had no stop codons and remained in frame with V and J, and every other rearrangement counted as non-productive. CDR3 was defined by IMGT convention, running from the second conserved V-encoded cysteine to the conserved J-encoded phenylalanine. In an earlier analysis of around 640 of the donors, sequences lacking an unambiguous match to a single V gene segment were excluded. In an earlier analysis of some 590 of the donors, V segments were called functional above 56.7% productive rearrangements and were called segregating when the between-donor standard deviation exceeded 5%. A statistical classification framework was built for diagnosing cytomegalovirus status from the catalog of TCR beta chain sequences. In a later analysis, TCR nucleotide sequences were compared against IMGT/GENE-DB human TR gene sequences so that V and J genes could be assigned. In a later analysis, CDR3 sequences and most-parsimonious VDJ recombination scenarios were assigned using the TCRdist pipeline. In a later analysis, each TCR beta chain was defined by its CDR3 amino acid sequence together with its V-gene family, and reads without a unique V-gene family were excluded. A later analysis removed several hundred highly shared, low-generation-probability nucleotide sequences to deal with suspected cross-contamination and a sequencing artifact. In a later analysis, a clonal expansion index was calculated for each public chain from normalized within-repertoire ranks of inferred template counts. Generation probabilities in a later analysis came from a VDJ recombination model fitted to out-of-frame rearrangements, and those results were checked against IGoR. Hypergeometric tests were used in a later analysis to score TCR-TCR, TCR-HLA and TCR-CMV co-occurrence, with a repertoire-size bias correction applied to the TCR pairs. To estimate false discovery rates, a later analysis permuted the HLA or CMV assignments 20 times. In a later analysis, co-occurring TCRs were grouped using DBSCAN, with TCRdist sequence similarity added in when clustering inside HLA-allele-positive subsets. For co-occurrence clustering, repertoires with fewer than 30,000 or more than 120,000 public chains were excluded, along with four or five repertoires with anomalous nucleotide sharing. TCRdb limited this immuneACCESS table to in-frame rearrangements with V and J called. A share of clones is missing; checked studies link under half to unresolved V genes, and the rest is unexplained. From that table come the V and J calls and clone size; the DNA was used to work out D and trimming. The sample contains 95,000 to 110,000 clones, 77% of them found a single time. Clones ranked in the top ten supply 4% to 5% of the sample.

The chain links TRBV5-5 with TRBJ1-3; TRBD1 fits 9 bases in the junction. The TCR was taken from a male donor in good health and CMV-seronegative. Sequencing was performed on PBMCs. Here the CDR3 is given as CASSSDRGFGNTIYF. The DNA is TGTGCCAGCAGCTCGGACAGGGGCTTTGGAAACACCATATATTTT.